A single sample gave rise to the 28 T cell receptor beta chains below, sequenced in a study of T cell responses to AZD1222 COVID-19 vaccine. Only in-frame clones appear in the TCRdb table, and some are missing; sequencing was by immunoSEQ multiplex PCR. The sample lists 60,000 to 90,000 clones, around 86% occurring once. Material: peripheral blood, obtained 28 days after the second AZD1222 dose. The origin of the receptors is an adult who received the AZD1222 COVID-19 vaccine.

J is TRBJ1-2 and V is TRBV5-4; the D gene is possibly TRBD1 (5 bases). The CDR3 has 13 residues. Germline lookup yields CDR1 SGHNT and CDR2 YYREEE (reference sequence). Trimming removed 5 bases from V and 8 bases from J, with 16 bases in between. The CDR3 spells CASSLQGPGGYTF. The CDR3 region has the DNA TGTGCCAGCAGTTTGCAGGGCCCGGGGGGCTACACCTTC.

This sequence joins TRBV5-4 and TRBJ2-5; 10 bases are a match to TRBD1. CDR3 length equals 15 residues. Germline V gene lookup returns CDR1 SGHNT and CDR2 YYREEE (reference sequence). After removal of 3 bases from V and 5 bases from J, the junction contained 7 bases not matched to a gene. In nucleotides, the CDR3 is TGTGCCAGCAGCTCGACAGGGGGCAGGAGGGAGACCCAGTACTTC. This translates into CASSSTGGRRETQYF.

This clone was picked up one time. This rearrangement joins TRBV25-1 to TRBJ1-4; TRBD1 matches 9 bases. CDR1 and CDR2 (germline): MGHDK, SYGVNS. There are 15 residues in the CDR3. Unmatched junction bases numbered 6, after V lost 2 bases and J lost 8 bases. DNA for the CDR3: TGTGCCAGCAGTGAAGGGACAGGGAGATGGGAAAAACTGTTTTTT. It is translated as CASSEGTGRWEKLFF.

J is TRBJ1-2 and V is TRBV3-1 (or the pseudogene TRBV3-2); D may be TRBD1 (5 bases). This CDR3 is built from 17 residues. Germline CDR1 and CDR2: LGHDT and YNNKEL (reference sequence). Trimming shortened V by 3 bases and J by 1 base, and 18 bases separated the two germline ends. As DNA, the CDR3 is TGTGCCAGCAGCCACTTAGGGACGGCCGGTAGTAACTATGGCTACACCTTC. Translating it yields CASSHLGTAGSNYGYTF.

The chain joins TRBV28 to TRBJ1-2; TRBD1 might be the D (6 bases). V lost 7 bases to trimming and J lost 4 bases, with 19 bases between them. CDR1 and CDR2 (germline): MDHEN, SYDVKM. This CDR3 contains 15 residues. In DNA, the CDR3 is TGTGCCAGCACCCCCGTTGGGCAGGGGAGCTATGGCTACACCTTC. This codes for CASTPVGQGSYGYTF.

The genes are TRBV5-6 and TRBJ2-3, with D perhaps TRBD1 or TRBD2 (5 bases each). This CDR3 has 16 residues. Germline loops: CDR1 SGHDT, CDR2 YYEEEE. The germline V and J ends were trimmed by 0 bases and 1 base, with 12 bases remaining between them. This CDR3 is CASSLVGAPGTDTQYF. The DNA of the CDR3 is TGTGCCAGCAGCTTGGTCGGGGCCCCGGGCACAGATACGCAGTATTTT. Drawing the rest from reference TRBV5-6 and TRBJ2-3, the complete variable domain is DAGVTQSPTHLIKTRGQQVTLRCSPKSGHDTVSWYQQALGQGPQFIFQYYEEEERQRGNFPDRFSGHQFPNYSSELNVNALLLGDSALYLCASSLVGAPGTDTQYFGPGTRLTVL.

The gene calls are TRBV19 and TRBJ1-1; the D is unclear. The length of the CDR3 is 16 residues. V dropped 5 bases and J dropped 4 bases, with 20 bases sitting between them. Germline V gives CDR1 LNHDA, CDR2 SQIVND (reference sequence). CDR3 sequence: CASSPTSGWGSTEAFF. The CDR3 DNA reads TGTGCCAGTAGTCCCACCTCGGGTTGGGGAAGCACTGAAGCTTTCTTT.

This clone has only one observation. This chain joins TRBV19 and TRBJ2-1; D possibly uses TRBD1 or TRBD2 (5 bases each). This CDR3 has 15 amino acids. Trimming removed 4 bases from V and 0 bases from J, with 10 bases in between. In germline, CDR1 is LNHDA, CDR2 SQIVND (reference sequence). As DNA, the CDR3 is TGTGCCAGTAGTAAGGGGACCAACTCCTACAATGAGCAGTTCTTC. Its protein is CASSKGTNSYNEQFF.

The CDR3 here is CASSLVATLQRLYGYTF. The CDR3 DNA reads as TGTGCCAGCAGCTTGGTGGCGACTCTACAGAGGCTCTATGGCTACACCTTC. The chain has TRBV5-5 and TRBJ1-2, with D hard to call. CDR3 length: 17 residues. Germline V CDR1 and CDR2: SGHKS, YYEKEE (reference sequence). V lost 0 bases, J lost 4 bases, and 19 bases lay in between. Drawing the rest from reference TRBV5-5 and TRBJ1-2, the complete variable domain is DAGVTQSPTHLIKTRGQQVTLRCSPISGHKSVSWYQQVLGQGPQFIFQYYEKEERGRGNFPDRFSARQFPNYSSELNVNALLLGDSALYLCASSLVATLQRLYGYTFGSGTRLTVV.

The chain has TRBV7-2 and TRBJ1-1; D remains ambiguous. Trimming stripped 2 bases from V and 1 base from J, with 8 bases between. Germline loops: CDR1 SGHTA, CDR2 FQGNSA. This CDR3 is 14 amino acids long. CDR3 protein: CASSLPVGNTEAFF. The CDR3 DNA reads as TGTGCCAGCAGCTTACCCGTCGGGAACACTGAAGCTTTCTTT.

V gene TRBV7-2 combines with J gene TRBJ1-3; 7 bases match TRBD1. This CDR3 spans 14 amino acids. The ends lost 1 base at V and 7 bases at J; junction bases unmatched: 4. Germline V gene lookup returns CDR1 SGHTA and CDR2 FQGNSA. The chain's CDR3 is CASSLVSQGNTIYF. The CDR3 nucleotides are TGTGCCAGCAGCTTAGTCTCACAGGGGAACACCATATATTTT.

The rearrangement joins TRBV5-1 to TRBJ2-3, with a tentative D call TRBD1 (6 bases). Looked up from germline, CDR1 is SGHRS and CDR2 is YFSETQ. Trimming pared 0 bases from V and 2 bases from J, leaving 10 bases between. The CDR3 spans 15 residues. CDR3 coding DNA: TGCGCCAGCAGCTTGGGCACAGGGTTCACAGATACGCAGTATTTT. Amino acid sequence: CASSLGTGFTDTQYF.

This rearrangement joins TRBV4-1 to TRBJ1-1; tentatively, D is TRBD1 (6 bases). Trimming took 1 base from V and 5 from J, leaving 11 bases between them. Germline V gives CDR1 MGHRA, CDR2 YSYEKL. The CDR3 has 14 residues. CDR3 sequence: CASSQAGQRTEAFF. The CDR3 DNA sequence: TGCGCCAGCAGCCAAGCAGGACAGAGAACTGAAGCTTTCTTT.

This chain links TRBV30 with TRBJ1-2, with D perhaps matching TRBD1 (6 bases). CDR1 GTSNPN and CDR2 SVGIG come from the germline V gene (reference sequence). Trimming left V 1 base short and J 4 bases short, with 10 bases between. CDR3 length: 13 residues. The CDR3 coding sequence is TGTGCCTGGAGTGAGGACAGTTTCTATGGCTACACCTTC. This gives the protein CAWSEDSFYGYTF.

The chain uses TRBV7-6 and TRBJ2-1; 12 bases match TRBD2. The V gene end was trimmed by 1 base and the J gene end by 8 bases; junction bases not matched to a gene: 3. The length of the CDR3 is 15 residues. Germline V lookup: CDR1 SGHVS, CDR2 FNYEAQ. The CDR3 sequence is CASSLGLAGGYEQFF. The DNA for the CDR3 is TGTGCCAGCAGCTTAGGGCTAGCGGGGGGGTATGAGCAGTTCTTC.

The genes are TRBV19 and TRBJ1-1; 8 nucleotides line up with TRBD1. CDR1 is LNHDA, CDR2 SQIVND, per germline (reference sequence). Trimming at V came to 7 bases and at J to 0 bases, leaving 7 bases not matched to a gene. This CDR3 is 15 amino acids long. The DNA of the CDR3 is TGTGCCAGTACCCCAGGGGGCCCTTTGAACACTGAAGCTTTCTTT. Its translation is CASTPGGPLNTEAFF.

The V gene is TRBV15, the J gene TRBJ2-5, with 9 bases lining up with TRBD1. This CDR3 is 14 amino acids long. The J segment lost 5 bases and the V segment lost 5 bases, leaving 6 bases of the junction unmatched. Germline CDR1 reads LNHNV; CDR2 reads YYDKDF (reference sequence). The CDR3, as DNA: TGTGCCACCAGCGGACGACAGGGGGATGAGACCCAGTACTTC. Its protein product is CATSGRQGDETQYF. The complete variable domain, with remaining parts taken from reference TRBV15 and TRBJ2-5, reads DAMVIQNPRYQVTQFGKPVTLSCSQTLNHNVMYWYQQKSSQAPKLLFHYYDKDFNNEADTPDNFQSRRPNTSFCFLDIRSPGLGDTAMYLCATSGRQGDETQYFGPGTRLLVL.

The chain employs TRBV19 and TRBJ2-2; 7 nucleotides align to TRBD1. This CDR3 comprises 16 residues. Looked up from germline, CDR1 is LNHDA and CDR2 is SQIVND (reference sequence). J gave up 4 bases and V 5 bases, and 10 bases lay outside the gene matches. The CDR3 reads CASSASLTGRTGELFF. The CDR3 DNA is TGTGCCAGTAGTGCTTCCTTGACAGGGCGCACCGGGGAGCTGTTTTTT. The variable domain in full, with the rest retrieved from reference TRBV19 and TRBJ2-2, is DGGITQSPKYLFRKEGQNVTLSCEQNLNHDAMYWYRQDPGQGLRLIYYSQIVNDFQKGDIAEGYSVSREKKESFPLTVTSAQKNPTAFYLCASSASLTGRTGELFFGEGSRLTVL.

The genes are TRBV5-6 and TRBJ1-1; the D is unclear. CDR3 length: 13 residues. V shed 5 bases and J shed 1 base, with 9 bases lying between them. The germline V gene encodes CDR1 SGHDT and CDR2 YYEEEE. Here the CDR3 reads CASSFFENTEAFF. CDR3 coding DNA: TGTGCCAGCAGTTTCTTTGAGAACACTGAAGCTTTCTTT.

The chain recombines TRBV7-9 with TRBJ2-1; D is possibly TRBD1 (6 bases). CDR1 SEHNR and CDR2 FQNEAQ come from the germline V gene (reference sequence). With 5 bases removed from V and 0 bases from J, the gap between germline ends came to 11 bases. The CDR3 spans 15 residues. The CDR3 bases are TGTGCCAGCAGCCGGGACATGGGCTCCTACAATGAGCAGTTCTTC. Translating gives CASSRDMGSYNEQFF.

The rearrangement links TRBV19 to TRBJ1-3; D gene uncertain. Trimming shortened V by 2 bases and J by 0 bases, and 8 bases separated the two germline ends. Germline CDR1 is LNHDA and CDR2 is SQIVND (reference sequence). This CDR3 is 15 amino acids long. The CDR3 reads CASSIRGISGNTIYF. The CDR3 nucleotides read TGTGCCAGTAGTATACGGGGAATCTCTGGAAACACCATATATTTT.

This clone was seen a single time. J is TRBJ2-1 and V is TRBV9; 9 bases map to TRBD2. The CDR3 length is 16 residues. The V segment lost 3 bases and the J segment 0 bases; nucleotides outside the gene matches: 4. Germline V gene data show CDR1 as SGDLS and CDR2 as YYNGEE. The CDR3 loop reads CASSASGASSYNEQFF. The CDR3 DNA reads as TGTGCCAGCAGCGCTAGCGGGGCCAGCTCCTACAATGAGCAGTTCTTC.

This clone came up once. The chain uses TRBV28 and TRBJ2-3; the match to TRBD1 covers 9 bases. The germline V gene encodes CDR1 MDHEN and CDR2 SYDVKM. The CDR3 extends over 15 amino acids. The junction had 10 bases not matched to a gene; V was cut back by 7 bases and J by 5 bases. Written as DNA, the CDR3 is TGTGCCAGCAACACACAGGGGGCGAGTGGAGATACGCAGTATTTT. Translated: CASNTQGASGDTQYF.

The chain links TRBV6-6 to TRBJ1-2, with TRBD1 matching 11 bases. The germline CDR1 and CDR2 sequences are MNHNY and SVGAGI (reference sequence). The CDR3 is 16 amino acids. V dropped 0 bases and J dropped 2; count of bases not matched to a gene: 2. CDR3 loop: CASSYSGDRGNYGYTF. As DNA, the CDR3 is TGTGCCAGCAGTTACTCTGGGGACAGGGGGAACTATGGCTACACCTTC.

This clone has at least ten counts. The rearrangement uses TRBV28 and TRBJ2-3; TRBD1 matches 8 bases. Per germline, CDR1 MDHEN and CDR2 SYDVKM. This CDR3 region has 13 residues. Losses at the gene ends were 3 bases for V and 4 bases for J; bases not matched to a gene: 0. CDR3 residues: CASSLTGADTQYF. In nucleotides, the CDR3 is TGTGCCAGCAGTTTGACAGGGGCAGATACGCAGTATTTT.

The chain uses TRBV5-1 and TRBJ2-7; D remains ambiguous. CDR1 and CDR2 from the germline V gene are SGHRS and YFSETQ. V lost 1 base and J 2 bases, leaving 4 bases between the germline ends. This CDR3 spans 12 amino acids. The CDR3 reads CASSLNTYEQYF. CDR3 DNA: TGCGCCAGCAGCTTGAACACCTACGAGCAGTACTTC.

This chain connects TRBV15 to TRBJ1-1, with D possibly being TRBD1 (6 bases). This CDR3 contains 14 residues. Trimming took 0 bases from V and 11 from J, leaving 16 bases between them. In germline, CDR1 is LNHNV, CDR2 YYDKDF (reference sequence). CDR3 protein: CATSRDVSGARAFF. CDR3 in DNA: TGTGCCACCAGCAGAGACGTATCGGGGGCGCGGGCTTTCTTT.

The chain links TRBV4-3 to TRBJ2-7; TRBD2 agrees at 10 bases. The V gene's germline CDR1 is LGHNA and CDR2 YSLEER. CDR3 size: 15 residues. Losses at the gene ends were 4 bases for V and 2 bases for J; bases not matched to a gene: 5. The CDR3 region has the DNA TGCGCCAGCAGCCTCGGACTAGCGGTTACCTACGAGCAGTACTTC. Protein: CASSLGLAVTYEQYF.